The 30 T cell receptor beta chains presented below share a single source sample, sequenced in a study of shared clonotypes between healthy human individuals. The repertoire was sequenced with immunoSEQ multiplex PCR; TCRdb's copy has only in-frame clones and lacks some. The table includes fewer than 1.4 million clones, approximately 80% detected once. Sequencing was carried out using memory CD4+ T cells from PBMCs. Subset indicated: CD45RA-negative fraction. Receptor source: a man between 18 and 35 years old in good health. Some clones in this sample may be carry-over from other donors' samples.

A single count supports this clone. The DNA for the CDR3 is TGTGCCAGCAGGCGGACAGGGGAAAATCAGCCCCAGCATTTT. Protein: CASRRTGENQPQHF. The chain uses TRBV6-1 and TRBJ1-5, with 9 nucleotides matching TRBD1. The CDR3 contains 14 residues. Germline trimming cut 6 bases from V and 4 bases from J; bases unmatched to any gene: 4. CDR1 is MNHNS, CDR2 SASEGT, per germline.

The CDR3 nucleotides read TGCGCCAGCAGCTCTGGGACTGCCTTTAGTACAGATACGCAGTATTTT. Encoded protein: CASSSGTAFSTDTQYF. The chain couples TRBV5-1 to TRBJ2-3; tentative D call: TRBD2 (6 bases). V was pared by 3 bases and J by 3 bases, with 17 bases between. Germline CDR1 reads SGHRS; CDR2 reads YFSETQ. The CDR3 loop spans 16 amino acids. Complete variable domain (other parts from reference TRBV5-1 and TRBJ2-3): KAGVTQTPRYLIKTRGQQVTLSCSPISGHRSVSWYQQTPGQGLQFLFEYFSETQRNKGNFPGRFSGRQFSNSRSEMNVSTLELGDSALYLCASSSGTAFSTDTQYFGPGTRLTVL.

The CDR3 DNA sequence: TGCGCCAGCAGCTTGGTTGGGACAGGGTACGAGCAGTACTTC. This gives the protein CASSLVGTGYEQYF. The chain carries TRBV5-1 and TRBJ2-7; the match to TRBD1 covers 9 bases. The J segment lost 4 bases and the V segment lost 0 bases, leaving 2 bases of the junction unmatched. This CDR3 contains 14 residues. CDR1 and CDR2 from the germline V gene are SGHRS and YFSETQ.

On this clone: Other DNA sequences from this sample encode an identical CDR3 as well. This chain connects TRBV9 to TRBJ2-1; D is possibly TRBD1 or TRBD2 (5 bases each). The CDR3 is 15 residues long. Germline V gene lookup returns CDR1 SGDLS and CDR2 YYNGEE. V was pared by 0 bases and J by 0 bases, with 7 bases between. DNA of the CDR3: TGTGCCAGCAGCGTAGTTGGGGGCTCCTACAATGAGCAGTTCTTC. Amino acid sequence: CASSVVGGSYNEQFF.

This clone was seen repeatedly, ten times or more. A much larger clone sits a single nucleotide away, making a read error possible. In the same sample, other DNA sequences code for this CDR3. The chain carries TRBV4-1 and TRBJ1-1, with D tentatively TRBD1 (5 bases). V was clipped by 3 bases and J by 0 bases, with 8 bases between them. Germline CDR1 reads MGHRA; CDR2 reads YSYEKL. This CDR3 comprises 14 residues. The CDR3: CASSQGRLNTEAFF. DNA for the CDR3: TGCGCCAGCAGCCAGGGACGTCTGAACACTGAAGCTTTCTTT.

The V and J genes are TRBV19 and TRBJ1-4, with TRBD1 as a possible D gene (5 bases). V dropped 9 bases and J dropped 7 bases, with 24 bases sitting between them. Germline V gene lookup returns CDR1 LNHDA and CDR2 SQIVND (reference sequence). The CDR3 has 16 amino acids. In DNA form, the CDR3 reads TGTGCCAGCACGGGACTTCACGGGGGGTTAGTTGAAAAACTGTTTTTT. This sequence encodes CASTGLHGGLVEKLFF.

The rearrangement uses TRBV28 and TRBJ2-7, with D maybe TRBD2 (6 bases). There are 17 residues in the CDR3. V lost 5 bases to trimming and J lost 0 bases, with 20 bases between them. Germline V gives CDR1 MDHEN, CDR2 SYDVKM. In DNA form, the CDR3 reads TGTGCCAGCAGTCGCCGGCCAGGGAGCGGGTCCTCCTACGAGCAGTACTTC. Protein product: CASSRRPGSGSSYEQYF.

The CDR3 region is CASSEVGHGYSGNTIYF. The DNA for the CDR3 is TGTGCCAGCAGTGAAGTAGGGCACGGATACTCTGGAAACACCATATATTTT. This rearrangement joins TRBV6-1 to TRBJ1-3; D gene unclear. V dropped 1 base and J dropped 0 bases, with 13 bases sitting between them. The CDR3 runs 17 residues. CDR1 and CDR2 (germline): MNHNS, SASEGT.

The chain couples TRBV5-1 to TRBJ2-1, with TRBD2 matching 11 bases. This CDR3 region has 16 residues. The germline V gene encodes CDR1 SGHRS and CDR2 YFSETQ. J was trimmed by 1 base and V by 4 bases; bases with no gene match: 4. The CDR3 DNA reads TGCGCCAGCAGCAATAGACTAGCGGGATCCTACAATGAGCAGTTCTTC. It encodes CASSNRLAGSYNEQFF. The full variable domain, rest sourced from reference TRBV5-1 and TRBJ2-1, is KAGVTQTPRYLIKTRGQQVTLSCSPISGHRSVSWYQQTPGQGLQFLFEYFSETQRNKGNFPGRFSGRQFSNSRSEMNVSTLELGDSALYLCASSNRLAGSYNEQFFGPGTRLTVL.

J is TRBJ2-6 and V is TRBV5-6; D uncertain. CDR3 length: 18 residues. The germline V and J ends were trimmed by 0 bases and 0 bases, with 13 bases remaining between them. Per the germline V gene, CDR1 is SGHDT and CDR2 is YYEEEE. The chain's CDR3 is CASSLVNPSDSGANVLTF. CDR3 in DNA: TGTGCCAGCAGCTTGGTAAACCCTTCGGACTCTGGGGCCAACGTCCTGACTTTC.

The chain couples TRBV15 to TRBJ2-5; 7 nucleotides match TRBD1. Germline values: CDR1 LNHNV, CDR2 YYDKDF (reference sequence). Trimming cost V 3 bases and J 2 bases; bases outside gene matches: 3. The CDR3 totals 14 residues. CDR3 loop: CATSRGDSQETQYF. The DNA of the CDR3 is TGTGCCACCAGCAGGGGGGACAGTCAAGAGACCCAGTACTTC. The full variable domain, rest sourced from reference TRBV15 and TRBJ2-5, is DAMVIQNPRYQVTQFGKPVTLSCSQTLNHNVMYWYQQKSSQAPKLLFHYYDKDFNNEADTPDNFQSRRPNTSFCFLDIRSPGLGDTAMYLCATSRGDSQETQYFGPGTRLLVL.

The J gene is TRBJ1-5, the V gene TRBV2; D is ambiguous. The CDR3 is made up of 13 amino acids. Germline V gives CDR1 SNHLY, CDR2 FYNNEI. With 7 bases removed from V and 4 bases from J, the gap between germline ends came to 11 bases. CDR3 bases: TGTGCCAGCACTTGGGAGGGTAATCAGCCCCAGCATTTT. Encoded protein: CASTWEGNQPQHF.

The chain couples TRBV5-1 to TRBJ2-5; D may correspond to TRBD1 or TRBD2 (5 bases each). The CDR3 loop spans 15 amino acids. The V gene's germline CDR1 is SGHRS and CDR2 YFSETQ. V was clipped by 2 bases and J by 4 bases, with 15 bases between them. The CDR3 loop reads CASSFGGTAGETQYF. Written as DNA, the CDR3 is TGCGCCAGCAGCTTTGGTGGGACGGCAGGAGAGACCCAGTACTTC.

In its sample, this clone was seen a few times. This chain uses TRBV7-3 with TRBJ2-1; 8 positions match TRBD2. J lost 0 bases, V lost 4 bases, and 2 bases had no gene match. The CDR3 consists of 15 residues. The germline gives CDR1 SGHTA, CDR2 FQGTGA. As DNA, the CDR3 is TGTGCCAGCAGCTCACTAGCGGCCTCCTACAATGAGCAGTTCTTC. Translation: CASSSLAASYNEQFF.

CDR3 bases: TGTGCCAGCAATTCGGGAGGGCCTGGTGAGCAGTTCTTC. Its protein is CASNSGGPGEQFF. The V call is TRBV2, the J call TRBJ2-1, with 8 positions matching TRBD2. The CDR3 sequence is 13 residues long. Trimming took 7 bases from V and 9 from J; bases not matched to a gene: 8. The germline V gene has CDR1 SNHLY and CDR2 FYNNEI.

Turning to this clone: No DNA is shown, since the ends of the CDR3 on it are uncertain; the CDR3 is the one TCRdb lists. The V call is TRBV28, the J call TRBJ2-7; the D segment call TRBD1 is taken from the table without a DNA check. Termini included, the CDR3 measures 13 amino acids. Germline V gives CDR1 MDHEN, CDR2 SYDVKM. CDR3 protein: CASSFGQGAPRYF.

This chain connects TRBV25-1 to TRBJ2-1; D may be TRBD1 or TRBD2 (5 bases each). CDR1 is MGHDK, CDR2 SYGVNS, per germline. V dropped 3 bases and J dropped 9 bases, with 9 bases sitting between them. This CDR3 contains 12 residues. The chain's CDR3 is CASSDQGREQFF. The CDR3 DNA follows: TGTGCCAGCAGTGATCAGGGACGTGAGCAGTTCTTC. The entire variable domain, with the rest obtained from reference TRBV25-1 and TRBJ2-1, is as follows: EADIYQTPRYLVIGTGKKITLECSQTMGHDKMYWYQQDPGMELHLIHYSYGVNSTEKGDLSSESTVSRIRTEHFPLTLESARPSHTSQYLCASSDQGREQFFGPGTRLTVL.

The chain has TRBV27 and TRBJ2-7; 9 positions agree with TRBD1. Germline CDR1 is MNHEY and CDR2 is SMNVEV (reference sequence). Unmatched junction bases numbered 7, after V lost 2 bases and J lost 2 bases. The CDR3 loop spans 16 amino acids. CDR3 amino acids: CASSLRAGTGTYEQYF. In nucleotides, the CDR3 is TGTGCCAGCAGTTTAAGGGCCGGGACAGGGACCTACGAGCAGTACTTC.

This chain joins TRBV5-1 and TRBJ2-7; D gene ambiguous. CDR1 is SGHRS and CDR2 is YFSETQ in the germline V gene. The CDR3 covers 15 residues. V lost 0 bases and J lost 0, with 10 bases in between. CDR3 protein: CASSLEPLSSYEQYF. The CDR3 nucleotides are TGCGCCAGCAGCTTGGAACCGCTGAGCTCCTACGAGCAGTACTTC. Full variable domain (outside the CDR3, taken from reference TRBV5-1 and TRBJ2-7): KAGVTQTPRYLIKTRGQQVTLSCSPISGHRSVSWYQQTPGQGLQFLFEYFSETQRNKGNFPGRFSGRQFSNSRSEMNVSTLELGDSALYLCASSLEPLSSYEQYFGPGTRLTVT.

The chain couples TRBV19 to TRBJ1-1; TRBD1 might be the D (6 bases). The CDR3 is 13 amino acids. CDR1 and CDR2 from the germline V gene are LNHDA and SQIVND (reference sequence). V was trimmed by 11 bases and J by 0 bases, leaving 13 bases between them. CDR3 amino acids: CAARTAMNTEAFF. The CDR3 DNA follows: TGTGCCGCCCGGACAGCCATGAACACTGAAGCTTTCTTT. Supplemented by reference TRBV19 and TRBJ1-1, the full variable domain reads DGGITQSPKYLFRKEGQNVTLSCEQNLNHDAMYWYRQDPGQGLRLIYYSQIVNDFQKGDIAEGYSVSREKKESFPLTVTSAQKNPTAFYLCAARTAMNTEAFFGQGTRLTVV.

V and J are TRBV29-1 and TRBJ2-7; TRBD2 matches at 10 bases. Trimming removed 6 bases from V and 3 bases from J; junction bases left unmatched: 5. Germline assignment: CDR1 SQVTM and CDR2 ANQGSEA. The length of the CDR3 is 13 residues. CDR3 sequence: CSVRRTSGYEQYF. As DNA, the CDR3 is TGCAGCGTCCGGAGGACTAGCGGCTACGAGCAGTACTTC.

The rearrangement links TRBV11-2 to TRBJ2-3; possibly TRBD2 for D (5 bases). CDR3 length: 13 residues. In germline, CDR1 is SGHAT, CDR2 FQNNGV. V was pared by 6 bases and J by 1 base, with 8 bases between. The CDR3 region is CASRLGRTDTQYF. As DNA, the CDR3 is TGTGCCAGCAGACTAGGCCGCACAGATACGCAGTATTTT.

This clone was counted a single time. Different DNA sequences within this sample yield the same CDR3. V usage is TRBV7-3 and J usage is TRBJ2-3, with 8 bases that match TRBD1. Germline V gene lookup returns CDR1 SGHTA and CDR2 FQGTGA. The CDR3 length is 14 residues. J was trimmed by 6 bases and V by 5 bases; bases with no gene match: 7. The DNA for the CDR3 is TGTGCCAGCAGCCCCGGGACAGGTTCCGATACGCAGTATTTT. This sequence encodes CASSPGTGSDTQYF.

The CDR3 region is CATSRDRTSFDEQYF. Here the CDR3 DNA reads TGTGCCACCAGCAGAGATCGGACTAGCTTCGACGAGCAGTACTTC. The genes are TRBV15 and TRBJ2-7; TRBD2 agrees at 8 bases. The V segment lost 0 bases and the J segment 5 bases; nucleotides outside the gene matches: 6. Germline V gene lookup returns CDR1 LNHNV and CDR2 YYDKDF (reference sequence). The CDR3 is 15 amino acids. The whole variable domain, remainder taken from reference TRBV15 and TRBJ2-7, is DAMVIQNPRYQVTQFGKPVTLSCSQTLNHNVMYWYQQKSSQAPKLLFHYYDKDFNNEADTPDNFQSRRPNTSFCFLDIRSPGLGDTAMYLCATSRDRTSFDEQYFGPGTRLTVT.

CDR3 sequence: CASSMGDSYNYGYTF. CDR3 nucleotides: TGTGCCAGCAGTATGGGGGACAGCTATAACTATGGCTACACCTTC. The chain recombines TRBV6-6 with TRBJ1-2, with 7 bases that match TRBD1. J gave up 1 base and V 5 bases, and 7 bases lay outside the gene matches. The CDR3 consists of 15 residues. Germline V gene data show CDR1 as MNHNY and CDR2 as SVGAGI (reference sequence).

This clone turned up a few times. Germline and junction disagree at one end, which may indicate a read error. This chain links TRBV20-1 with TRBJ1-2; TRBD1 agrees at 9 bases. CDR3 length: 9 amino acids. Germline assignment: CDR1 DFQATT and CDR2 SNEGSKA (reference sequence). CDR3 region: CSAGDRASF. The CDR3 nucleotides are TGCAGTGCTGGGGACAGGGCCTCCTTC.

V gene TRBV6-1 combines with J gene TRBJ2-2; the D gene is possibly TRBD1 (5 bases). V was clipped by 10 bases and J by 7 bases, with 22 bases between them. The CDR3 spans 15 residues. Germline V gene data show CDR1 as MNHNS and CDR2 as SASEGT. The CDR3 reads CAISVRQGRNGELFF. The CDR3 DNA sequence: TGTGCCATCAGCGTGCGGCAGGGCAGGAACGGGGAGCTGTTTTTT.

This chain links TRBV10-3 with TRBJ2-2; D possibly corresponds to TRBD1 (5 bases). The germline V gene encodes CDR1 ENHRY and CDR2 SYGVKD. The CDR3 covers 14 residues. V lost 4 bases and J lost 2, with 8 bases in between. CDR3 region: CAISVQGNTGELFF. The CDR3 DNA reads TGTGCCATCAGTGTGCAGGGAAACACCGGGGAGCTGTTTTTT.

This chain uses TRBV9 with TRBJ2-3, with D maybe TRBD2 (6 bases). The V gene's germline CDR1 is SGDLS and CDR2 YYNGEE. V shed 1 base and J shed 0 bases, with 15 bases lying between them. The CDR3 is 17 residues long. The CDR3 loop is CASSVSTGVGSTDTQYF. In DNA, the CDR3 is TGTGCCAGCAGCGTATCCACGGGGGTGGGAAGCACAGATACGCAGTATTTT.

This clone has only a few counts. V and J are TRBV18 and TRBJ1-4, with 9 bases aligning to TRBD1. Losses at the gene ends were 5 bases for V and 1 base for J; bases not matched to a gene: 5. The CDR3 is made up of 16 amino acids. CDR1 and CDR2 from the germline V gene are KGHSH and LQKENI. Here the CDR3 reads CASSTGQGGTNEKLFF. The CDR3 region has the DNA TGTGCCAGCTCAACGGGACAGGGAGGAACTAATGAAAAACTGTTTTTT.